The clone carrying this T cell receptor beta chain was observed a few times. The CDR3 end shows no conserved phenylalanine or tryptophan, and so a read error is likely. Without any cell sorting, roughly 18-34 mg of bulk tissue yielded co-extracted RNA and DNA. CDR3 length: 16 amino acids. Germline V gene lookup returns CDR1 KGHSH and CDR2 LQKENI. Production of TCR beta cDNA used around 460 ng total RNA together with a constant-region primer. ARM-PCR, slightly modified, supplied the TCR beta libraries through three nested multiplex PCR rounds. Two initial PCR rounds of roughly 10 cycles each paired TRBV1-TRBV30 forward primers with a C-beta reverse primer. TCRdb reprocessed the multiplex PCR reads via MiXCR and lists one record per CDR3 protein. The table includes approximately 73,000 distinct CDR3 sequences, roughly two thirds detected once. This sample was taken from a study of tumor-infiltrating lymphocytes in primary liver carcinoma.

The sequence was obtained from a woman aged 55-69 years with primary liver carcinoma and hepatitis B virus infection. The rearrangement uses TRBV18 and TRBJ2-2, with TRBD2 matching 8 bases. The sequenced material came from liver tumor tissue from sampling region 4. This sample's subset: tumor region T4, right-lateral pole. The CDR3 region has the DNA TGTGCCAGCTCACCACCTAGCGGGGCGAACACCGGGGGGCTGTTTTCT. Translation gives CASSPPSGANTGGLFS.